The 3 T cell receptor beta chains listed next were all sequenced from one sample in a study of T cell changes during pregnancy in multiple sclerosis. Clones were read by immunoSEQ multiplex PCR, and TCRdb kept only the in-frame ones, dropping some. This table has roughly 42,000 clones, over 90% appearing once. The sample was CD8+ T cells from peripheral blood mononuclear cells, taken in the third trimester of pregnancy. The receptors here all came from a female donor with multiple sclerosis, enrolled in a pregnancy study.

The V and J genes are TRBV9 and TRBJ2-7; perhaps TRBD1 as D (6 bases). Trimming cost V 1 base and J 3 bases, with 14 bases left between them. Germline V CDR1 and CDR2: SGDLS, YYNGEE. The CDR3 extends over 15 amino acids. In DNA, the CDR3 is TGTGCCAGCAGCGTATCAGGACAGTTAGGCTACGAGCAGTACTTC. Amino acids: CASSVSGQLGYEQYF.

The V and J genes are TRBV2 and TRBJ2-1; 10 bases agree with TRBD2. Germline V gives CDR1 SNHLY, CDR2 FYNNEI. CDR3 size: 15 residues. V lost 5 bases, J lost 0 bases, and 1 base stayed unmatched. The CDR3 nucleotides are TGTGCCAGCAGTTCTAGCGGGAGCTCCTACAATGAGCAGTTCTTC. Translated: CASSSSGSSYNEQFF. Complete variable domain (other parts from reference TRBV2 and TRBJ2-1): EPEVTQTPSHQVTQMGQEVILRCVPISNHLYFYWYRQILGQKVEFLVSFYNNEISEKSEIFDDQFSVERPDGSNFTLKIRSTKLEDSAMYFCASSSSGSSYNEQFFGPGTRLTVL.

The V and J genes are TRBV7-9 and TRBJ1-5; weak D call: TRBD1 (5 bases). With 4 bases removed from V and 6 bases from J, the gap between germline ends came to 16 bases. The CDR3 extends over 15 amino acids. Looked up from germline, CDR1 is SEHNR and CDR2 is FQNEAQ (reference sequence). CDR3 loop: CASSSGAASGQPQHF. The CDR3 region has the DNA TGTGCCAGCAGCTCTGGGGCTGCATCGGGTCAGCCCCAGCATTTT.